Listed below are T cell receptor beta chains from one sample, sequenced in a study of molecular identifiers for immune sequencing clone quantification. TCRdb analysed the PCR reads with MiXCR anew, one entry per CDR3 protein. The table has about 54,000 distinct CDR3 sequences, less than 25% seen once. The sequenced sample consisted of naive CD8+ T cells from blood, with Jurkat cell RNA spiked in. The receptor source for this set is a human donor in good health. Some libraries in this study had Jurkat cell RNA spiked in. The CDR3 runs from the conserved cysteine through the conserved F or W. The D gene is left open where the match is weak. Size tells how often a clone was seen (once, few, many) or the class of an expanded clone, and some rows leave it out.

j_call d_call clone_size v_call cdr3_nt cdr3_aa
TRBJ2-7 - many TRBV19 TGTGCCAGTAGTATAGCGGGGGACAGCTCCTACGAGCAGTACTTC CASSIAGDSSYEQYF
TRBJ1-5 - many TRBV20-1 TGCAGTGCTAGAGTGGTGGGTCAGCCCCAGCATTTT CSARVVGQPQHF
TRBJ2-3 - many TRBV6-5 TGTGCCAGCCAAGCAGGGGTGCGCCCAGATACGCAGTATTTT CASQAGVRPDTQYF
TRBJ1-5 TRBD1 many TRBV28 TGTGCCAGCAGTTTCCCGACAGGGGGTAATGGCAATCAGCCCCAGCATTTT CASSFPTGGNGNQPQHF
TRBJ2-7 TRBD1 many TRBV29-1 TGCAGCGTCAAAAGGGCGGACAGGGGCTACGAGCAGTACTTC CSVKRADRGYEQYF
TRBJ1-1 - many TRBV4-1 TGCGCCAGCAGCCCATCCGGGACAACTACTGAAGCTTTCTTT CASSPSGTTTEAFF
TRBJ2-1 TRBD1 many TRBV19 TGTGCCAGTAGTTTACCCGGGACAGACTACAATGAGCAGTTCTTC CASSLPGTDYNEQFF
TRBJ2-3 - many TRBV20-1 TGCAGTGCTAGAGATCATGAGACAGCAAGCACAGATACGCAGTATTTT CSARDHETASTDTQYF
TRBJ2-7 TRBD1 many TRBV7-9 TGTGCCAGCAGCTTACTAGCGACAGGGGGCGCCCGGGAAGAGCAGTACTTC CASSLLATGGAREEQYF
TRBJ2-3 TRBD2 few TRBV3-1 TGTGCCAGCAGCCAAGAACGGACGGGGGGAGGCACAGATACGCAGTATTTT CASSQERTGGGTDTQYF
TRBJ2-7 - - TRBV20-1 TGCAGTGCTAGAGATTTAGCGCAAGCGCCGCGCGAGCAGTACTTC CSARDLAQAPREQYF
TRBJ2-3 - many TRBV15 TGTGCCACCCAGGGAGTGTTAATGGATACGCAGTATTTT CATQGVLMDTQYF
TRBJ2-3 TRBD1 many TRBV5-1 TGCGCCAGCAGCTTGGGGGGACAGGGCACAGATACGCAGTATTTT CASSLGGQGTDTQYF
TRBJ1-1 - many TRBV4-3 TGCGCCAGCAGCCAAACGGTTGGGGGAGGCACTGAAGCTTTCTTT CASSQTVGGGTEAFF
TRBJ2-3 - - TRBV20-1 TGCAGTGCCCGAGTAATCGGGGAAGGTGCAGATACGCAGTATTTT CSARVIGEGADTQYF
TRBJ1-2 - - TRBV7-8 TGTGCTATGGCGTTCAGAGACAGGTTTAACTATGGCTACACCTTC CAMAFRDRFNYGYTF
TRBJ1-3 - many TRBV30 TGTGCCTGGAGTTGGGGTGGGGGCTCTGGAAACACCATATATTTT CAWSWGGGSGNTIYF
TRBJ2-5 - few TRBV12-3/TRBV12-4 TGTGCCAGCAGTTTAGTATCCCCTAGCGTAACGCAGTACTTC CASSLVSPSVTQYF
TRBJ2-7 - many TRBV14 TGTGCCAGCAGCCAAGCTTACGAGCAGTACTTC CASSQAYEQYF
TRBJ2-7 - - TRBV19 TGTGCCAGTAGTATATCTGGCCAGGCCTACGAGCAGTACTTC CASSISGQAYEQYF
TRBJ1-4 - many TRBV12-3/TRBV12-4 TGTGCCAGCAGTCCTCGCCGGGAGACAACTAATGAAAAACTGTTTTTT CASSPRRETTNEKLFF
TRBJ2-5 - - TRBV11-2 TGTGCCAGCAGCTTAGCCCCTGGAAGGGGACACTACGAGACCCAGTACTTC CASSLAPGRGHYETQYF
TRBJ2-1 TRBD2 many TRBV28 TGTGCCAGCAGTCCTCTAGCGGGAGCTTCCTACAATGAGCAGTTCTTC CASSPLAGASYNEQFF
TRBJ2-3 TRBD2 many TRBV29-1 TGCAGCGTTGAAGACGACACGCGGGGGGATACGCAGTATTTT CSVEDDTRGDTQYF
TRBJ2-5 TRBD2 many TRBV11-2 TGTGCCAGCAGACATAGCGGGGGGGCCCGAGAGACCCAGTACTTC CASRHSGGARETQYF
TRBJ2-1 - - TRBV13 TGTGCCAGCAGCCCGCCCCGGAAGGGGAGCTCCTGCAATGAGCAGTTCTTC CASSPPRKGSSCNEQFF
TRBJ2-5 - many TRBV21-1 TGTGCCAGCAGCGGACACGGGGACAGAAAGTCCCGACAAGAGACCCAGTACTTC CASSGHGDRKSRQETQYF
TRBJ1-2 - many TRBV12-3/TRBV12-4 TGTGCCAGCAGTGATTTTAGGGCCCTCTATGGCTACACCTTC CASSDFRALYGYTF
TRBJ1-4 TRBD1 many TRBV5-5 TGTGCCAGCAGCCCAAGAGGGACAGCAGCAACTAATGAAAAACTGTTTTTT CASSPRGTAATNEKLFF
TRBJ1-2 TRBD1 few TRBV6-6 TGTGCCAGCAGTCCGGGACAGGGGCACTATGGCTACACCTTC CASSPGQGHYGYTF
TRBJ1-4 - - TRBV27 TGTGCCAGCAGTTTACTGAGCGGTCATGAAAAACTGTTTTTT CASSLLSGHEKLFF
TRBJ2-7 - many TRBV6-1 TGTGCCAGCAGTGAAAACTGGGGGCGCAAAGAGCAGTACTTC CASSENWGRKEQYF
TRBJ2-5 TRBD2 many TRBV5-6 TGTGCCAGCAGCTCCCGGGGGGGTCAAGAGACCCAGTACTTC CASSSRGGQETQYF
TRBJ2-7 TRBD2 many TRBV6-5 TGTGCCAGCAGCTCAGCGGGAGGGCCGGAAGAGCAGTACTTC CASSSAGGPEEQYF
TRBJ2-4 - many TRBV21-1 TGTGCCAGCACTGCGGGGAGAGCCAAAAACATTCAGTACTTC CASTAGRAKNIQYF
TRBJ2-2 - many TRBV12-3/TRBV12-4 TGTGCCAGCAGTTTAAGGACAGCACCGAACACCGGGGAGCTGTTTTTT CASSLRTAPNTGELFF
TRBJ2-3 - many TRBV19 TGTGCCAGTAGTATCGGCCGGGAGTCGGATACGCAGTATTTT CASSIGRESDTQYF
TRBJ2-7 - many TRBV28 TGTGCCAGCAGTTTGCGATTAGTGCCCTACGAGCAGTACTTC CASSLRLVPYEQYF
TRBJ1-1 - many TRBV29-1 TGCAGCGCCTACTTCGAGAGGGGCACTGAAGCTTTCTTT CSAYFERGTEAFF
TRBJ1-4 - - TRBV7-2 TGTGCCAGCAGTTACCGAGCGGGCAGGGATTTTGATGCTAATGAAAAACTGTTTTTT CASSYRAGRDFDANEKLFF
TRBJ1-2 - - TRBV7-6 TGTGCCAGCAGCCCCCAGCGTACCCCTAACTATGGCTACACCTTC CASSPQRTPNYGYTF
TRBJ1-1 TRBD1 many TRBV7-9 TGTGCCAGCAGCTTAGCAACAGGGGGAATCACTGAAGCTTTCTTT CASSLATGGITEAFF